The following is a T cell receptor (beta chain) sequence with its context. Its antigen remains unidentified. Trimming pared 10 bases from V and 8 bases from J, leaving 15 bases between. The CDR3 is made up of 13 amino acids. CDR1 LNHDA and CDR2 SQIVND come from the germline V gene (reference sequence). The sample belongs to a study of regulatory T cells in long-lasting Graves disease. Broader study findings: Newly diagnosed disease favored TRBV20-1 and TRBJ2-1 over persistent disease.

Time point given: newly diagnosed GD, antithyroid drugs for less than 3 months. PBMCs provided the RNA from which the TCR library was made. Assembly of TCR beta libraries relied on iRepertoire HTBI primers together with Arm-PCR of CDR3 regions. TCRdb itself ran the multiplex PCR reads through MiXCR, one entry per CDR3 protein. Altogether around 420,000 distinct CDR3 sequences are present, about 15% being singletons, with the ten largest covering about 8.2%. These data also formed part of another study, on T cells in Graves' hyperthyroidism and ophthalmopathy. Per that paper: The study used the HTBI primer set for a first-round RT-PCR of the TCR CDR3.

The sequences come from peripheral blood mononuclear cells (PBMCs), collected at new diagnosis, from a patient treated with antithyroid drugs. This receptor was taken from a woman in her 40s with Graves disease. The V gene is TRBV19, the J gene TRBJ1-6; D is unresolved. This CDR3 reads CATLGDVDSPLHF. CDR3 coding DNA: TGTGCCACCCTGGGCGATGTAGATTCACCCCTCCACTTT. The full variable domain, in which reference TRBV19 and TRBJ1-6 provide the parts outside the CDR3, is DGGITQSPKYLFRKEGQNVTLSCEQNLNHDAMYWYRQDPGQGLRLIYYSQIVNDFQKGDIAEGYSVSREKKESFPLTVTSAQKNPTAFYLCATLGDVDSPLHFGNGTRLTVT.